This TCR beta chain was retrieved from a study of response to subunit inactivated influenza vaccine. Findings of the study overall: Authors suggested seasonal influenza vaccinations each recruit few new T cells.

CDR3 size: 14 residues. With 0 bases removed from V and 1 base from J, the gap between germline ends came to 7 bases. Per germline, CDR1 SEHNR and CDR2 FQNEAQ (reference sequence). TCRdb processed the RT-PCR reads anew with MiXCR; each CDR3 protein has one entry. The data hold about 160,000 distinct CDR3 sequences, with about 10% observed a single time. This clonotype was seen ten or more times. Antigen specificity is unknown. This clonotype was sampled from a man aged 50 to 75 who received an inactivated influenza vaccine. Material: CD8+ T cells sorted from PBMCs, obtained roughly 24 months after vaccination. J is TRBJ2-7 and V is TRBV7-9, with no clear D. The chain's CDR3 is CASSLAGRSYEQYF. The DNA of the CDR3 is TGTGCCAGCAGCTTAGCTGGCAGATCCTACGAGCAGTACTTC.